Listed below are T cell receptor beta chains from one sample, sequenced in a study of blood T cells in healthy people across ages. TCRdb reprocessed the 5' RACE reads via MiXCR and lists one record per CDR3 protein. The table shows around 900,000 distinct CDR3 sequences, with roughly half occurring only once. Sequences were obtained from blood. Source of these receptors: a woman aged 55-69 years in good health. The CDR3 runs from the conserved cysteine through the conserved F or W. Fields, in order: D gene, J gene, clone size, V gene, CDR3 DNA, CDR3 protein. The D gene is left open where the match is weak. Rows give clone size only sometimes, using once, few, many, or a class for an expanded clone.

TRBD2	TRBJ2-1	few	TRBV6-5	TGTGCCAGCAGGACTAGCGGGAGTTATGAGCAGTTCTTC	CASRTSGSYEQFF
TRBD2	TRBJ2-7	few	TRBV6-2/TRBV6-3	TGTGCCAGCAGTAGGCTTGCTAGCGGGATTTACGAGCAGTACTTC	CASSRLASGIYEQYF
.	TRBJ2-7	.	TRBV20-1	TGCAGTGCTAGTCCCTTGTCCGGGGGCTCCTACGAGCAGTACTTC	CSASPLSGGSYEQYF
.	TRBJ2-5	.	TRBV10-3	TGTGCCATCGGGAGTCGGCAAGAGACCCAGTACTTC	CAIGSRQETQYF
.	TRBJ2-1	.	TRBV20-1	TGCAGTGGGGCGGGAAGGGTCCGCAATGAGCAGTTCTTC	CSGAGRVRNEQFF
.	TRBJ2-7	.	TRBV27	TGTGCCAGCAGTTATTTCGACGAGCAGTACTTC	CASSYFDEQYF
.	TRBJ2-7	.	TRBV4-2	TGTGCCAGCAGCCAGTCCGGGGAAGTGGACTACGAGCAGTACTTC	CASSQSGEVDYEQYF
.	TRBJ2-5	.	TRBV20-1	TGCAGTGCTTCAACCGTCCAAGAGACCCAGTACTTC	CSASTVQETQYF
TRBD1	TRBJ2-7	.	TRBV6-5	TGTGCCAGCAGTTACTCGCGGACAGGGTCGGACGAGCAGTACTTC	CASSYSRTGSDEQYF
TRBD1	TRBJ1-2	.	TRBV11-2	TGTGCCAGCAGCTTCCGCCCCGGGACAGACCTCTATGGCTACACCTTC	CASSFRPGTDLYGYTF
.	TRBJ2-7	.	TRBV6-5	TGTGCCGGCAGCCCCTCGAGGAGGGTATCGAACGAGCAGTACTTC	CAGSPSRRVSNEQYF
TRBD2	TRBJ2-4	.	TRBV18	TGTGCCAGCTCACCTCCGACTAGCGGCCTCAAAAACATTCAGTACTTC	CASSPPTSGLKNIQYF
.	TRBJ2-4	few	TRBV7-2	TGTGCCAGCAGCTTGGGCTGGGTAGCAGCCAAAAACATTCAGTACTTC	CASSLGWVAAKNIQYF
.	TRBJ2-7	few	TRBV29-1	TGCAGCGTTGAGTTTAGGGCAGGGAGCTCCTACGAGCAGTACTTC	CSVEFRAGSSYEQYF
.	TRBJ1-1	.	TRBV7-8	TGTGCCAGCAGCTTAGCCGGGGGGTGGACCACTGAAGCTTTCTTT	CASSLAGGWTTEAFF
.	TRBJ2-5	.	TRBV27	TGTGCCAGCAGTCAGAGACCACGCGGGGAGACCCAGTACTTC	CASSQRPRGETQYF
TRBD1	TRBJ1-2	.	TRBV5-1	TGCGCCAGCAGCTTGGTCACAGGGGCCCTCAAGCGCTACACCTTC	CASSLVTGALKRYTF
.	TRBJ2-3	few	TRBV4-1	TGCGCCAGCAGCCCGGGCTGGAAAACAGATACGCAGTATTTT	CASSPGWKTDTQYF
.	TRBJ2-1	few	TRBV5-1	TGCGCCAGCAGCTACGTAGGAGGTACCCCAGGTGAGCAGTTCTTC	CASSYVGGTPGEQFF
.	TRBJ2-1	.	TRBV7-7	TGTGCCAGCAGCTGGGGTTTTTACAATGAGCAGTTCTTC	CASSWGFYNEQFF
TRBD1	TRBJ2-5	few	TRBV12-3/TRBV12-4	TGTGCCAGCAAAAAAGACAGGGCCGAGACCCAGTACTTC	CASKKDRAETQYF
TRBD1	TRBJ1-4	few	TRBV20-1	TGCAGTGTCTCAGCACAGGGGCTTGCTGAAAAACTGTTTTTT	CSVSAQGLAEKLFF
TRBD2	TRBJ2-1	few	TRBV20-1	TGCAGTGCTAGTCCAGGCTCTAGCGGCGATGAGCAGTTCTTC	CSASPGSSGDEQFF
.	TRBJ2-3	.	TRBV7-2	TGTGCCAGCAGCTTAGGACCAGGGGCTAGCACAGATACGCAGTATTTT	CASSLGPGASTDTQYF
.	TRBJ2-4	.	TRBV29-1	TGCAGCGTTGAAACAGGGAACATTCAGTACTTC	CSVETGNIQYF
.	TRBJ2-3	.	TRBV3-1	TGTGCCAGCAGCGCTGTCGGACCGTCTGCTAGCACAGATACGCAGTATTTT	CASSAVGPSASTDTQYF
TRBD1	TRBJ1-6	.	TRBV28	TGTGCCAGCAGTATAACAGGGGGCGCGGAATCACCCCTCCACTTT	CASSITGGAESPLHF
TRBD1	TRBJ1-1	.	TRBV7-8	TGTGCCAACAGCCCATACCCGACAGGGCCGTTCGCTGAAGCTTTCTTT	CANSPYPTGPFAEAFF
.	TRBJ2-2	.	TRBV20-1	TGCAGTGCTAGAGTCTACGGGAACACCGGGGAGCTGTTTTTT	CSARVYGNTGELFF
.	TRBJ1-2	.	TRBV12-3/TRBV12-4	TGTGCCAGCAGTTTAAACAGGTACTTCGATGGCTACACCTTC	CASSLNRYFDGYTF
.	TRBJ1-2	few	TRBV3-1	TGTGCCAGCAGCCAAGCGTTTGGCTACACCTTC	CASSQAFGYTF
.	TRBJ1-6	.	TRBV4-3	TGCGCCAGCAGCCAACATCCCGGGACACTTAATTCACCCCTCCACTTT	CASSQHPGTLNSPLHF
TRBD2	TRBJ2-5	few	TRBV24-1	TGTGCCACCAGTACTACTAGCGGAGGGGCCCAGTACTTC	CATSTTSGGAQYF
.	TRBJ2-3	.	TRBV27	TGTGCCAGCAACCCTGACTACACCTACACAGATACGCAGTATTTT	CASNPDYTYTDTQYF
.	TRBJ2-7	few	TRBV4-1	TGCGCCAGCAGCCACATACAGGGCTACGAGCAGTACTTC	CASSHIQGYEQYF
TRBD2	TRBJ2-7	few	TRBV5-1	TGCGCCAGCAGCTCCTCGACTAGCGTTGCCTACGAGCAGTACTTC	CASSSSTSVAYEQYF
.	TRBJ1-4	.	TRBV5-6	TGTGCCAGCAGCACCGGGACACCCAATGAAAAACTGTTTTTT	CASSTGTPNEKLFF
TRBD2	TRBJ2-1	few	TRBV5-1	TGCGCCAGCAGGGGCGGGAGTTCCAATGAGCAGTTCTTC	CASRGGSSNEQFF
TRBD2	TRBJ2-7	once	TRBV20-1	TGCAGTGCCGCATCAGCGGGACTATACGAGCAGTACTTC	CSAASAGLYEQYF
.	TRBJ2-7	many	TRBV2	TGTGCCAGCAGTGAAAGGGCGGGCCCCTCCTACGAGCAGTACTTC	CASSERAGPSYEQYF
.	TRBJ2-7	.	TRBV14	TGTGCCAGCAGCCAAGAAAGGGTGACCGAGCAGTACTTC	CASSQERVTEQYF
.	TRBJ2-7	.	TRBV2	TGTGCCAGCAGTGCATTATATGGGTACGAGCAGTACTTC	CASSALYGYEQYF
TRBD2	TRBJ2-7	.	TRBV14	TGTGCCAGCAGCCGATCAGGACTAGCGGGAAACTACGAGCAGTACTTC	CASSRSGLAGNYEQYF
.	TRBJ2-7	few	TRBV27	TGTGCCAGCAGGATTCTCCGCGACCCACCATTAAATTACGAGCAGTACTTC	CASRILRDPPLNYEQYF
.	TRBJ2-3	.	TRBV6-6	TGTGCCAGCAGTTACTCCCTTGCAGATACGCAGTATTTT	CASSYSLADTQYF
.	TRBJ2-3	.	TRBV12-3/TRBV12-4	TGTGCCAGCAGTTTTGGGTTTGCCACAGATACGCAGTATTTT	CASSFGFATDTQYF
TRBD1	TRBJ2-7	.	TRBV20-1	TGCAGCGGGGACAGGTTAAACTACGAGCAGTACTTC	CSGDRLNYEQYF
.	TRBJ2-7	few	TRBV28	TGTGCCAGCCAAACAGGGAGAGTCTACGAGCAGTACTTC	CASQTGRVYEQYF